These 7 T cell receptor beta chains were all obtained from the same sample, sequenced in a study of CD8 T cells in Susac syndrome. Random hexamers were used to reverse transcribe roughly 0.5 to 1 ug of RNA. TCRdb re-called the immunoSEQ multiplex PCR reads with MiXCR, one entry per CDR3 protein. The repertoire holds some 200,000 distinct CDR3 sequences, with over 90% as singletons. The sequencing sample was made of CD8+ T cells from PBMCs. These receptor sequences come from a human donor with Susac syndrome.

The chain has TRBV3-1 and TRBJ2-7, with D possibly TRBD1 on 6 matching bases. The CDR3 loop spans 14 amino acids. V was clipped by 1 base and J by 3 bases, with 10 bases between them. CDR1 LGHDT and CDR2 YNNKEL come from the germline V gene (reference sequence). The CDR3 DNA follows: TGTGCCAGCAGCCAAGTAACAGGGTTCTACGAGCAGTACTTC. It specifies CASSQVTGFYEQYF.

The chain uses TRBV5-4 and TRBJ2-1, with no clear D. V lost 0 bases and J 1 base, leaving 5 bases between the germline ends. Per germline, CDR1 SGHNT and CDR2 YYREEE (reference sequence). The CDR3 is 14 amino acids. The CDR3 DNA follows: TGTGCCAGCAGCTTGGGGGAATCCTACAATGAGCAGTTCTTC. It encodes CASSLGESYNEQFF.

The genes are TRBV6-5 and TRBJ2-7, with 7 nucleotides matching TRBD2. The CDR3 length is 14 residues. In germline, CDR1 is MNHEY, CDR2 SVGAGI. The V segment lost 0 bases and the J segment 7 bases; nucleotides outside the gene matches: 6. The CDR3 coding sequence is TGTGCCAGCAGTTACTCGACTAGCCTGGGGGAGCAGTACTTC. It yields the protein CASSYSTSLGEQYF.

The CDR3 region is CASSVFLNTEAFF. The CDR3 DNA reads TGTGCCAGCAGTGTCTTTTTGAACACTGAAGCTTTCTTT. This rearrangement joins TRBV2 to TRBJ1-1; D remains ambiguous. Germline CDR1 is SNHLY and CDR2 is FYNNEI. The CDR3 covers 13 residues. Trimming stripped 4 bases from V and 0 bases from J, with 6 bases between.

This clonotype was seen just once. The chain is built from TRBV29-1 and TRBJ2-1; the D is unclear. Per the germline V gene, CDR1 is SQVTM and CDR2 is ANQGSEA. The CDR3 spans 11 residues. Trimming took off 8 bases at V and 7 bases at J, with 12 bases between the two ends. Here the CDR3 reads CSTEWVNEQFF. The CDR3 nucleotides are TGCAGCACAGAATGGGTAAATGAGCAGTTCTTC.

The V call is TRBV15, the J call TRBJ1-2; D gene ambiguous. The V and J ends lost 2 bases and 2 bases respectively, with 18 bases between them. The CDR3 loop spans 17 amino acids. Germline V gives CDR1 LNHNV, CDR2 YYDKDF (reference sequence). The CDR3 loop reads CATSRQPRTGENYGYTF. As DNA, the CDR3 is TGTGCCACCAGCAGACAACCCAGGACTGGGGAAAACTATGGCTACACCTTC.

The rearrangement joins TRBV9 to TRBJ2-2; D is ambiguous. Between the trimmed V and J ends, which lost 3 bases and 7 bases, there was a span of 7 bases. Germline V lookup: CDR1 SGDLS, CDR2 YYNGEE. This CDR3 has 12 amino acids. The CDR3 DNA reads as TGTGCCAGCAGCGAATGGGGCGGGGAGCTGTTTTTT. This gives the protein CASSEWGGELFF.